This TCR beta chain was sequenced for a study of graft-versus-host responses after intestinal transplantation. Clones were read by immunoSEQ multiplex PCR, and TCRdb kept only the in-frame ones, dropping some. The data hold nearly 20,000 clones, with roughly 86% observed a single time. This clonotype was obtained from a human patient who received an intestinal transplant, so some T cells may come from the graft donor. This sample comprised PBMCs, obtained 220 to 240 days after intestinal transplant.

CDR3 nucleotide sequence: TGTGCCAGCAGTGATCCTCTGACAGCAATCTATGGCTACACCTTC. It specifies CASSDPLTAIYGYTF. This chain joins TRBV2 and TRBJ1-2, with D perhaps TRBD1 (5 bases). Germline assignment: CDR1 SNHLY and CDR2 FYNNEI. The length of the CDR3 is 15 residues. Trimming took off 3 bases at V and 4 bases at J, with 15 bases between the two ends.